The 15 T cell receptor beta chains presented below share a single source sample, sequenced in a study of patients and donors after allogeneic stem cell transplantation. MiXCR, applied by TCRdb to the RT-PCR reads, yields one record per CDR3 protein. The table has about 410,000 distinct CDR3 sequences, roughly 17% seen once. Material for sequencing was blood, either unsorted or a sorted T cell fraction (not recorded which). The receptors were sampled from a human donor who was either an allogeneic HSCT recipient or a stem cell or donor lymphocyte infusion donor (not recorded which). It is not recorded whose cells these are; they may come from a transplant donor.

This clonotype has only a few counts. The rearrangement uses TRBV18 and TRBJ2-4; 8 bases match TRBD1. J gave up 5 bases and V 3 bases, and 3 bases lay outside the gene matches. The CDR3 length is 14 residues. The V gene's germline CDR1 is KGHSH and CDR2 LQKENI. The CDR3 spells CASSPYRGENIQYF. In nucleotides, the CDR3 is TGTGCCAGCTCACCGTACAGGGGGGAAAACATTCAGTACTTC.

This clonotype came up a few times. This rearrangement joins TRBV2 to TRBJ2-5, with D unclear. The CDR3 spans 13 residues. CDR1 and CDR2 from the germline V gene are SNHLY and FYNNEI. The V end lost 1 base, the J end lost 2 bases, and 5 bases lay between the germline ends. The CDR3 is CASSEGNQETQYF. The CDR3 bases are TGTGCCAGCAGTGAAGGGAATCAAGAGACCCAGTACTTC.

In its sample, this clonotype was seen many times. This chain links TRBV4-3 with TRBJ2-7; TRBD1 might be the D (5 bases). Trimming took 1 base from V and 3 from J, leaving 16 bases between them. This CDR3 is built from 16 residues. Germline-derived CDR1 and CDR2 are LGHNA and YSLEER. CDR3 bases: TGCGCCAGCAGCCAAGCAATAGGGGCCGAGTTCTACGAGCAGTACTTC. Encoded protein: CASSQAIGAEFYEQYF.

The V gene is TRBV5-1, the J gene TRBJ1-2; D is unresolved. The CDR3 consists of 11 residues. V was clipped by 3 bases and J by 4 bases, with 4 bases between them. Germline-derived CDR1 and CDR2 are SGHRS and YFSETQ. In DNA, the CDR3 is TGCGCCAGCAGCTGGACCTATGGCTACACCTTC. Translating gives CASSWTYGYTF.

J is TRBJ1-2 and V is TRBV28; a weak D match, TRBD1 (5 bases). CDR1 and CDR2 (germline): MDHEN, SYDVKM. This CDR3 has 16 amino acids. V lost 2 bases, J lost 4 bases, and 17 bases lay in between. The CDR3 DNA is TGTGCCAGCAGTTTAAGCGTCGGGGGGTTGGGCTATGGCTACACCTTC. Its translation is CASSLSVGGLGYGYTF.

This chain links TRBV5-1 with TRBJ1-6; perhaps TRBD1 as D (5 bases). CDR1 SGHRS and CDR2 YFSETQ come from the germline V gene. V lost 3 bases, J lost 5 bases, and 9 bases lay in between. The CDR3 runs 14 residues. The CDR3 protein is CASSSGRDNSPLHF. CDR3 nucleotides: TGCGCCAGCAGCTCGGGACGGGATAATTCACCCCTCCACTTT.

The chain couples TRBV7-2 to TRBJ2-1; 8 positions agree with TRBD1. With 4 bases clipped from V and 2 bases from J, the junction kept 4 bases outside the gene matches. Germline V gives CDR1 SGHTA, CDR2 FQGNSA. The length of the CDR3 is 15 residues. The CDR3 loop reads CASSSGQVAYNEQFF. DNA of the CDR3: TGTGCCAGCAGCTCGGGACAGGTGGCCTACAATGAGCAGTTCTTC.

The genes are TRBV11-1 and TRBJ2-3; no clear D gene. With 4 bases removed from V and 6 bases from J, the gap between germline ends came to 11 bases. CDR3 length equals 13 residues. Germline-derived CDR1 and CDR2 are SGHAT and FQDESV (reference sequence). The CDR3 spells CASSYPKSDTQYF. Written as DNA, the CDR3 is TGTGCCAGCAGCTACCCCAAGTCGGATACGCAGTATTTT.

With regard to this clonotype: A much larger clone differs from this one at a single base, so this may be a read error. This CDR3 is CASRLLRNRGLSTDTQYF. DNA for the CDR3: TGTGCCAGCAGATTACTACGTAACAGGGGGCTTTCGACAGATACGCAGTATTTT. V usage is TRBV11-1 and J usage is TRBJ2-3; 9 bases fit TRBD1. CDR3 length: 18 amino acids. Germline CDR1 reads SGHAT; CDR2 reads FQDESV (reference sequence). J gave up 3 bases and V 6 bases, and 16 bases lay outside the gene matches.

In its sample, this clonotype was seen a few times. The chain uses TRBV5-1 and TRBJ1-2, with 9 bases that match TRBD1. Germline CDR1 is SGHRS and CDR2 is YFSETQ. V shed 4 bases and J 5 bases; nucleotides not matched to a gene: 9. The CDR3 is made up of 15 amino acids. The CDR3 loop is CASSAAGTGSYGYTF. The CDR3 nucleotides are TGCGCCAGCAGCGCGGCCGGGACAGGGTCTTATGGCTACACCTTC.

Note on this clonotype: The junction departs from germline at one end; a sequencing error may be responsible. The V call is TRBV11-2, the J call TRBJ2-5; TRBD2 agrees at 13 bases. The CDR3 is made up of 16 amino acids. The V gene's germline CDR1 is SGHAT and CDR2 FQNNGV. CDR3: CASSLEGLAGKETQYF. CDR3 nucleotide sequence: TGTGCCAGCAGCCTAGAGGGACTAGCGGGAAAAGAGACCCAGTACTTC.

The chain is built from TRBV12-3 or TRBV12-4 and TRBJ1-1; a possible D gene is TRBD1 (6 bases). CDR3 length equals 13 residues. The germline V and J ends were trimmed by 7 bases and 1 base, with 10 bases remaining between them. CDR3 DNA sequence: TGTGCCAGCAAGTTACAGGGGAACACTGAAGCTTTCTTT. It codes for CASKLQGNTEAFF.

This clonotype was seen repeatedly, ten times or more. The chain uses TRBV7-8 and TRBJ1-5; 7 bases map to TRBD1. This CDR3 region has 15 residues. Germline-derived CDR1 and CDR2 are SGHVS and FQNEAQ. Unmatched junction bases numbered 4, after V lost 0 bases and J lost 5 bases. CDR3 residues: CASSLAVRGHQPQHF. In nucleotides, the CDR3 is TGTGCCAGCAGCTTAGCGGTTAGGGGGCATCAGCCCCAGCATTTT. Based on the CDR3 plus reference TRBV7-8 and TRBJ1-5, the full variable domain is GAGVSQSPRYKVAKRGQDVALRCDPISGHVSLFWYQQALGQGPEFLTYFQNEAQLDKSGLPSDRFFAERPEGSVSTLKIQRTQQEDSAVYLCASSLAVRGHQPQHFGDGTRLSIL.

This clonotype was observed a handful of times. The chain uses TRBV10-3 and TRBJ2-3, with 9 positions matching TRBD2. Germline V lookup: CDR1 ENHRY, CDR2 SYGVKD. V shed 11 bases and J 3 bases; nucleotides not matched to a gene: 9. CDR3 size: 14 residues. CDR3 bases: TGTGCCGCCCGTCGGCTAGCGGGAACAGATACGCAGTATTTT. Its protein is CAARRLAGTDTQYF.

This clonotype was seen a handful of times. The chain couples TRBV6-2 or TRBV6-3 to TRBJ2-5, with TRBD1 identical over 7 bases. The CDR3 runs to 14 residues. CDR1 is MNHEY and CDR2 is SVGEGT in the germline V gene. With 5 bases clipped from V and 5 bases from J, the junction kept 8 bases outside the gene matches. CDR3 region: CASSDRAAGETQYF. The CDR3, as DNA: TGTGCCAGCAGTGACAGGGCCGCCGGGGAGACCCAGTACTTC.